This T cell receptor (beta chain) was documented in a study of shared clonotypes between healthy human individuals. Overall study findings and caveats: Clonotypes that were shared across four donors made up approximately 5% of naive CD4 clonotypes.

Terminally differentiated effector memory CD45RA+ cells were excluded by CCR7 positive selection of CD45RO-negative cells. At a deep level, the assay was run. Profiled with immunoSEQ multiplex PCR; TCRdb holds only in-frame clones, not every one. Here the sample spans just over 2,000,000 clones, 85% to 95% being singletons. As for this clone: The antigen is not known.

CDR3 length: 11 residues. Trimming removed 6 bases at V and 8 bases at J, with 8 bases between. The germline V gene encodes CDR1 SEHNR and CDR2 FQNEAQ (reference sequence). This chain joins TRBV7-9 and TRBJ2-1; D unresolved. The sample taken for sequencing was naive CD8+ T cells sorted from blood. The receptor's source is a man between 18 and 35 years old in good health. The CDR3 sequence: CASRLTDEQFF. In DNA, the CDR3 is TGTGCCAGCAGGCTTACGGATGAGCAGTTCTTC.